These 5 T cell receptor beta chains came from one sample sequenced in a study of early T cells in non-severe SARS-CoV-2 infection. TCRdb reprocessed the 5' RACE reads with MiXCR, giving one entry per CDR3 protein. The table lists about 98,000 distinct CDR3 sequences, about an eighth of them singletons. Sequenced: whole blood. Receptor source: an adult who was a healthcare worker with PCR-confirmed SARS-CoV-2 infection or an uninfected control (not recorded which).

This clonotype occurred many times. The genes are TRBV12-3 or TRBV12-4 and TRBJ1-5, with TRBD1 matching over 8 bases. The J segment lost 8 bases and the V segment lost 6 bases, leaving 6 bases of the junction unmatched. This CDR3 spans 13 amino acids. The CDR3 here is CASSPGGGKPQHF. The CDR3 bases are TGTGCCAGCAGCCCAGGGGGCGGGAAGCCCCAGCATTTT.

The chain recombines TRBV20-1 with TRBJ2-3; D is ambiguous. CDR3 size: 14 residues. V was shortened by 3 bases and J by 0 bases, with 10 bases between the two germline ends. CDR1 and CDR2 from the germline V gene are DFQATT and SNEGSKA (reference sequence). As DNA, the CDR3 is TGCAGTGCTAGGCACGCTCCTAGCACAGATACGCAGTATTTT. Translated: CSARHAPSTDTQYF.

The chain joins TRBV12-3 or TRBV12-4 to TRBJ2-7, with 11 bases aligning to TRBD2. CDR3 length equals 14 residues. Trimming took 7 bases from V and 7 from J; bases not matched to a gene: 9. CDR3 loop: CASKQTSGSSEQYF. As DNA, the CDR3 is TGTGCCAGCAAACAAACTAGCGGGAGTAGTGAGCAGTACTTC.

This clonotype was found once. A much more abundant neighbour one base away suggests this may be a read error. The chain joins TRBV18 to TRBJ1-1; D unresolved. The ends were cut back, 3 bases at V and 5 bases at J, with 19 bases in the middle. There are 16 residues in the CDR3. CDR1 and CDR2 from the germline V gene are KGHSH and LQKENI. The DNA for the CDR3 is TGTGCCAGCTCACCCCCCGGGAGATGGAGAAGTACTGAAGCTTTCTTT. Amino acid sequence: CASSPPGRWRSTEAFF.

This clonotype has more than one count but fewer than ten. The chain is built from TRBV28 and TRBJ2-3, with D unclear. Trimming removed 4 bases from V and 6 bases from J, with 2 bases in between. The CDR3 totals 10 residues. Looked up from germline, CDR1 is MDHEN and CDR2 is SYDVKM. The CDR3 DNA sequence: TGTGCCAGCAGTTCCGATACGCAGTATTTT. It encodes CASSSDTQYF.